This T cell receptor (beta chain) was captured by sequencing in a study of T cells in Graves' hyperthyroidism and ophthalmopathy. Notes on the study in general: Expanded thyroid clonotypes (above 0.001) were mostly also found in blood. The model identified upcoming ophthalmopathy a median 6.5 months ahead of onset.

In regard to this clonotype: The antigen is not known.

RNA transcripts served as the template for amplifying TCR beta CDR3 regions. A first-round RT-PCR of the TCR CDR3 used the HTBI primer set. One entry per CDR3 protein results from TCRdb running MiXCR on the multiplex PCR reads. The sample holds 550,000 to 700,000 distinct CDR3 sequences, roughly 50% seen once. Patients were excluded for uncontrolled infection, other autoimmune disease, pregnancy or lactation. Based on clinical symptoms, serum thyroxine and TRAb, thyroid ultrasound and orbital computed tomography, diagnoses were reached. The source material was peripheral blood or thyroid tissue (not recorded which). The clonotype originates from an adult woman with Graves' disease, either hyperthyroidism or ophthalmopathy (not recorded which).

CDR3: CSVERGGLYGYTF. The CDR3 DNA reads TGCAGCGTCGAAAGGGGAGGTCTCTATGGCTACACCTTC. The chain couples TRBV29-1 to TRBJ1-2; D is perhaps TRBD1 (5 bases). The germline V gene encodes CDR1 SQVTM and CDR2 ANQGSEA. The germline V and J ends were trimmed by 6 bases and 4 bases, with 15 bases remaining between them. The CDR3 totals 13 residues.